Described below is a single T cell receptor (beta chain) sequence and its context. Its antigen remains unknown. Every one of the donors gave at least one pre-ART PBMC sample and at least two post-ART PBMC samples. Survey-level resolution applied to immunoSEQ assay v3.0. Here immunoSEQ multiplex PCR was the method, and the copy in TCRdb shows in-frame clones only, minus some. The sample consists of around 16,000 clones, about 86% of them appearing once. This sample was included in a study of long-term antiretroviral therapy in people with HIV. Across the study: Collection of the earliest samples took place about a decade ahead of the 2015 immediate-ART recommendation. Study-wide points: Post-treatment diversity went higher with ART but stayed below transplant donor controls.

The CDR3 totals 17 residues. This sample comprised unsorted PBMCs, obtained just before starting antiretroviral therapy. This chain links TRBV21-1 with TRBJ2-3; the table's TRBD1 call for D was not verified on the DNA. TRBV21-1 is a pseudogene segment. The TCR comes from a man aged 35 to 55 with HIV. CDR3 nucleotide sequence: TGTGCCAGCAGCAAAAGCCTCCGGGACAGGGGTGCAGATACGCAGTATTTT. Protein product: CASSKSLRDRGADTQYF.